The rows below give T cell receptor beta chains drawn from one sample of a study of radiotherapy plus CTLA-4 blockade in lung cancer. The data were produced by immunoSEQ multiplex PCR, yet TCRdb's version contains in-frame clones alone and is incomplete. The sample lists approximately 76,000 clones; around 81% were seen once. The starting material was peripheral blood, obtained from a patient treated with radiotherapy plus ipilimumab. These receptors originate from a human donor with non-small cell lung cancer who had a partial response to radiotherapy plus ipilimumab. Some clones in this sample may be carry-over from other donors' samples. CDR3s leave out the opening cysteine and the closing phenylalanine or tryptophan.

AWRRQGVADTQY	TRBV30	TRBJ2-3
ASSLFDRGYTGELF	TRBV5-4	TRBJ2-2
ASSRTSGTYEQY	TRBV7-2	TRBJ2-7
ASSFPDSSRTGELF	TRBV5-1	TRBJ2-2
ASSRTGLQAF	TRBV19	TRBJ1-1
ASSGQGGPGELF	TRBV10-2	TRBJ2-2
AGSEKRGGGETQY	TRBV2	TRBJ2-5
ASSAGTGHSNQPQH	TRBV27	TRBJ1-5
ASRWGRELLPQH	TRBV6-6	TRBJ1-5
AIRDRGSTEAF	TRBV10-3	TRBJ1-1
ASSGGAGNQPQH	TRBV9	TRBJ1-5
ASRVSGSHEQY	TRBV14	TRBJ2-7
ASSQGSGAGNEQF	TRBV7-8	TRBJ2-1
ASSFSGGITRSGANVLT	TRBV11-2	TRBJ2-6
SVGGQGSLY	TRBV29-1	TRBJ2-7
SVETGVNEQF	TRBV29-1	TRBJ2-1
ASTIEQKTRTITDTQY	TRBV10-1	TRBJ2-3
ASRQQGSYGYT	TRBV19	TRBJ1-2
ASSPLAGKADTQY	TRBV7-9	TRBJ2-3
ASSLDTLNTGELF	TRBV7-7	TRBJ2-2
ASSRTANTGELF	TRBV19	TRBJ2-2
SVEALGKETQY	TRBV29-1	TRBJ2-5
ASSPGGSGGPSYNEQF	TRBV7-6	TRBJ2-1
ASSLVSSRADTQY	TRBV7-2	TRBJ2-3
ASSSFVSGIQNIQY	TRBV28	TRBJ2-4
ASSPWTSDEQF	TRBV7-2	TRBJ2-1
ASSSRSRVNEKLF	TRBV7-9	TRBJ1-4
ASSFNPEGLYTDTQY	TRBV11-2	TRBJ2-3
ASSEMRNYGYT	TRBV6-1	TRBJ1-2
ASSYEDRGDGYT	TRBV28	TRBJ1-2
ASSQGRVRGLTTDTQY	TRBV5-5	TRBJ2-3
ASSLQAGGAGELF	TRBV11-3	TRBJ2-2
ASSRRTQGPHTQY	TRBV7-8	TRBJ2-3
ASTRFGELF	TRBV6-1	TRBJ2-2
ASSRQNGRTEAF	TRBV7-6	TRBJ1-1
SVEESGTGGLQQY	TRBV29-1	TRBJ2-7
ASTPRGPAAFNEQF	TRBV11-3	TRBJ2-1
ASSIDPDYEQY	TRBV19	TRBJ2-7
ASSLGSKIPYEQY	TRBV28	TRBJ2-7
ASSSSSGGSYYNEQF	TRBV28	TRBJ2-1
ALTGDNSPLH	TRBV30	TRBJ1-6
ASLRLGGFSNEQF	TRBV27	TRBJ2-1
ASSLERGKADTQY	TRBV7-8	TRBJ2-3
ASSLWATNTEAF	TRBV27	TRBJ1-1
ASSLGTAGPQH	TRBV5-6	TRBJ1-5
ASSLVAGGSGNTIY	TRBV7-8	TRBJ1-3
ASSTGQGAPYSPLH	TRBV19	TRBJ1-6
ASSYAGGWTDTQY	TRBV6-5	TRBJ2-3
AISGSRREQY	TRBV10-3	TRBJ2-7
ASSLSGTGGIYEQY	TRBV28	.
ASSPRSISYEQY	TRBV6-6	TRBJ2-7
ASSGLAVDEQY	TRBV6-6	TRBJ2-7
ASSLGGDSSYEQY	TRBV11-3	TRBJ2-7
ASSQTTETEAF	TRBV9	TRBJ1-1